The source of this T cell receptor beta chain is a study of T cells in Graves' hyperthyroidism and ophthalmopathy. Study observations and caveats: Ophthalmopathy was told apart from stable hyperthyroidism by a 13 V-J model.

Active moderate-to-severe ophthalmopathy, Clinical Activity Score at least 3, NOSPECS at least 4, under 3 months' duration. There were TCR beta CDR3 regions amplified from RNA transcripts. RT-PCR in the first round (using the HTBI primer set) targeted the TCR CDR3. TCRdb re-analysed the multiplex PCR reads in MiXCR, keeping a single row per CDR3 protein. The profile covers about 640,000 distinct CDR3 sequences, with around 20% appearing a single time and over 30% taken by the ten largest. Worth noting for this clonotype: Its antigen is currently unknown.

There are 14 residues in the CDR3. With 6 bases removed from V and 0 bases from J, the gap between germline ends came to 11 bases. Germline CDR1 MNHNS, CDR2 SASEGT. V gene TRBV6-1 combines with J gene TRBJ1-1, with a weak D call TRBD1 (5 bases). Material for sequencing was blood. This TCR derives from a man aged 30 to 45 with Graves' ophthalmopathy. CDR3 nucleotide sequence: TGTGCCAGCAGGCAGCGGGGGGTGAACACTGAAGCTTTCTTT. Protein sequence: CASRQRGVNTEAFF.